This T cell receptor beta chain was found in a study of monozygotic twins with inflammatory bowel disease. Overall study results and limits: Other individuals had fewer clonotypes in common with IBD patients than with healthy twins, especially with disease activity. No difference in repertoire similarity was seen between concordant and discordant twins, possibly because power was limited.

Each donor supplied under 3 ml of blood. Template switching added UMIs carrying a 6-nucleotide sample barcode. TCRdb reworked the 5' RACE reads into one entry per CDR3 protein, no DNA. The sample data list some 300,000 distinct CDR3 sequences. Concerning this clonotype: Its antigen is currently unknown.

This TCR was sampled from a human donor with ulcerative colitis or Crohn's disease, or a healthy co-twin of an affected twin (not recorded which). The specimen sequenced was blood.

CDR3 residues: CASSFYGSGNTIYF. This sequence joins TRBV12-3 or TRBV12-4 and TRBJ1-3. CDR3 length: 14 residues.